This T cell receptor (beta chain) was sequenced during a study of T-cell reconstitution after alpha-beta-depleted transplantation in children. This CDR3 is 14 amino acids long. V was clipped by 10 bases and J by 5 bases; unmatched bases: 9. Germline V gene lookup returns CDR1 MDHEN and CDR2 SYDVKM. Study-level results: Several patients had high TCRbeta diversity at day 60; it came from surviving recipient T cells and thymic progenitors.

Unique molecular identifiers featured in how the TCRbeta library was prepared. Using its own MiXCR run on the PCR reads, TCRdb lists one record per CDR3 protein. The sample has about 7,600 distinct CDR3 sequences, 4% to 5.5% seen once. This clonotype was observed at least ten times. What it binds is not known. The TCR sequence derives from a child under three years old who had a stem cell transplant for acute myeloid leukemia, so the T cells may come from the graft donor. The sample here was PBMCs, mostly from graft donor cells, taken 180 days after TCRalphabeta/CD19-depleted stem cell transplant. The V gene is TRBV28, the J gene TRBJ2-7, with 12 bases fitting TRBD2. The CDR3 nucleotides read TGTGCCAATACGACTAGCGGGAGTATCAACGAGCAGTACTTC. It codes for CANTTSGSINEQYF.